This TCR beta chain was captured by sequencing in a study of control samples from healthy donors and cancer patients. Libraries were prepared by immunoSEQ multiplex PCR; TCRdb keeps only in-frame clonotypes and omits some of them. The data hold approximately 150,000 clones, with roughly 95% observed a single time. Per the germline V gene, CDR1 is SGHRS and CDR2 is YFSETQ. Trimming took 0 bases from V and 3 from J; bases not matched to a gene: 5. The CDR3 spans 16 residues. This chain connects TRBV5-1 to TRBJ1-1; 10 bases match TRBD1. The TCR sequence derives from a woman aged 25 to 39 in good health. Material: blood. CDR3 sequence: CASSLVGQGWDTEAFF. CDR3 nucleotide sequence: TGCGCCAGCAGCTTGGTGGGACAGGGGTGGGACACTGAAGCTTTCTTT. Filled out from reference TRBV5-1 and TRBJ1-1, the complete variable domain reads KAGVTQTPRYLIKTRGQQVTLSCSPISGHRSVSWYQQTPGQGLQFLFEYFSETQRNKGNFPGRFSGRQFSNSRSEMNVSTLELGDSALYLCASSLVGQGWDTEAFFGQGTRLTVV.